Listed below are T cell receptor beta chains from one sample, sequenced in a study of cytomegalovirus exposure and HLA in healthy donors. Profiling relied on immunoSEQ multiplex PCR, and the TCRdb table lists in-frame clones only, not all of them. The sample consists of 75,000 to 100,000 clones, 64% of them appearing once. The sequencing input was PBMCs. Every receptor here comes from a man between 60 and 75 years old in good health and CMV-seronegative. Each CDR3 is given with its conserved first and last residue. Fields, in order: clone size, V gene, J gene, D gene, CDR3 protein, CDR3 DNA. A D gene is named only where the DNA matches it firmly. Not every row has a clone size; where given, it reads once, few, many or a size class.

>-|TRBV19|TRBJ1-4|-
CASSMGLQGSNEKLFF
TGTGCCAGTAGTATGGGACTACAGGGTTCTAATGAAAAACTGTTTTTT
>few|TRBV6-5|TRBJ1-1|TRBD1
CASSYPGTGNTEAFF
TGTGCCAGCAGTTACCCCGGGACAGGGAACACTGAAGCTTTCTTT
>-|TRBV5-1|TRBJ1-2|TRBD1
CASRSETGNYGYTF
TGCGCCAGCAGGTCTGAGACAGGGAACTATGGCTACACCTTC
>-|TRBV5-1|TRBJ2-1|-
CASSSIRSSYNEQFF
TGCGCCAGCAGTTCAATCAGAAGCTCCTACAATGAGCAGTTCTTC
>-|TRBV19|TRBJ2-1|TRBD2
CATSLLAGGNEQFF
TGTGCCACCTCGCTACTAGCGGGGGGCAATGAGCAGTTCTTC
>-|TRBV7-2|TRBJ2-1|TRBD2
CASSTPSGHNEQFF
TGTGCCAGCAGCACGCCTAGCGGACACAATGAGCAGTTCTTC
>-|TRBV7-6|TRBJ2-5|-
CASSPPLGPQYF
TGTGCCAGCAGCCCCCCGCTGGGGCCCCAGTACTTC
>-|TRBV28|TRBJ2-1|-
CASSLWGYRRQSSYNEQFF
TGTGCCAGCAGTTTATGGGGGTACAGGAGACAGAGCTCCTACAATGAGCAGTTCTTC
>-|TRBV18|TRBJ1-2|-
CASSPTGLDGYTF
TGTGCCAGCTCACCAACAGGGTTGGATGGCTACACCTTC
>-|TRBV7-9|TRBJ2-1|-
CASSLGAGVSSVYNEQFF
TGTGCCAGCAGCTTAGGGGCAGGGGTCTCCTCGGTCTACAATGAGCAGTTCTTC
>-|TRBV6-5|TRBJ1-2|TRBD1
CASSSGGRGYGYTF
TGTGCCAGCAGTTCAGGGGGTAGGGGCTATGGCTACACCTTC
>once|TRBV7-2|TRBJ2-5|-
CASSLYSGAETQYF
TGTGCCAGCAGCTTATATTCGGGAGCAGAGACCCAGTACTTC
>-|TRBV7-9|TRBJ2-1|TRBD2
CASTVLAGGPYEQFF
TGTGCCAGCACCGTACTAGCGGGAGGGCCCTATGAGCAGTTCTTC
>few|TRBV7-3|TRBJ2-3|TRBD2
CASSFEPGLAGDTDTQYF
TGTGCCAGCAGCTTTGAACCGGGACTAGCGGGGGACACAGATACGCAGTATTTT
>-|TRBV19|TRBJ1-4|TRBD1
CASNMGQGNEKLFF
TGTGCCAGTAACATGGGACAGGGTAATGAAAAACTGTTTTTT
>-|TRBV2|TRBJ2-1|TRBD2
CASSTLGLAYNEQFF
TGTGCCAGCAGCACATTAGGACTAGCTTACAATGAGCAGTTCTTC
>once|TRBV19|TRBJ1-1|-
CASSIDPGVNTEAFF
TGTGCCAGTAGTATAGACCCAGGTGTGAACACTGAAGCTTTCTTT
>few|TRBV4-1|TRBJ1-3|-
CASSPWIGTRNTIYF
TGTGCCAGCAGCCCCTGGATCGGGACACGAAACACCATATATTTT
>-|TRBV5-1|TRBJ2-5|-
CASSSDRPGETQYF
TGCGCCAGCAGCTCCGACCGCCCCGGGGAGACCCAGTACTTC
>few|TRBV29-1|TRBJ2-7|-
CSVDNSYEQYF
TGCAGCGTTGACAACTCCTACGAGCAGTACTTC
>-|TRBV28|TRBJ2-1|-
CASSPPIRGPEQFF
TGTGCCAGCAGCCCCCCCATCAGGGGACCAGAGCAGTTCTTC
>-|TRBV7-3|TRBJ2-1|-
CASSPQAAVGYNEQFF
TGTGCCAGCAGCCCCCAAGCTGCGGTCGGGTACAATGAGCAGTTCTTC
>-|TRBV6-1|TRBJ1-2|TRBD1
CASSVEKGQVYGYTF
TGTGCCAGCAGTGTAGAAAAGGGACAGGTCTATGGCTACACCTTC
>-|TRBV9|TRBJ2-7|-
CASSASTDSYEQYF
TGTGCCAGCAGCGCGTCGACAGACTCCTACGAGCAGTACTTC
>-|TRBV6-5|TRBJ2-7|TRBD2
CASSYTSGTYEQYF
TGTGCCAGCAGTTACACTAGCGGGACCTACGAGCAGTACTTC
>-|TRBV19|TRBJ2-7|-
CASSISRFSYEQYF
TGTGCCAGTAGTATATCACGGTTCTCCTACGAGCAGTACTTC
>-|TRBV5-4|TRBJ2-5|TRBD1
CASSLAPTGIPEATQYF
TGTGCCAGCAGCTTGGCCCCGACAGGGATACCCGAGGCGACCCAGTACTTC
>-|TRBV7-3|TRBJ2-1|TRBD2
CASSFSPSGSGDEQFF
TGTGCCAGCAGCTTTAGTCCCAGCGGGAGTGGGGATGAGCAGTTCTTC
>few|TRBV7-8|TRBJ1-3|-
CASSPGSVGGNTIYF
TGTGCCAGCAGCCCAGGGTCCGTCGGTGGAAACACCATATATTTT
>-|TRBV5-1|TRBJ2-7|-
CASSLVGATPYEQYF
TGCGCCAGCAGCTTGGTGGGGGCCACCCCCTACGAGCAGTACTTC
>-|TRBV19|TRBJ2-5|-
CASSIMETQYF
TGTGCCAGTAGTATTATGGAGACCCAGTACTTC
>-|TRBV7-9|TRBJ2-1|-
CASTPNGYNEQFF
TGTGCCAGCACCCCTAATGGCTACAATGAGCAGTTCTTC
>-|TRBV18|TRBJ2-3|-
CASPGLQTDTQYF
TGTGCCAGCCCGGGACTTCAAACAGATACGCAGTATTTT
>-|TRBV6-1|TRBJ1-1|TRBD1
CASSLGTGRTEAFF
TGTGCCAGCAGCCTCGGGACAGGCAGGACTGAAGCTTTCTTT
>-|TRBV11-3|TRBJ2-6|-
CASSLEGAPSGANVLTF
TGTGCCAGCAGCTTAGAGGGGGCCCCCTCTGGGGCCAACGTCCTGACTTTC
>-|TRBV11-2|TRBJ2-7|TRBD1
CASSFRTGYEQYF
TGTGCCAGCAGCTTCCGGACAGGCTACGAGCAGTACTTC
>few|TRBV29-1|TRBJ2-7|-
CSGRTSYEQYF
TGCAGCGGTCGGACTTCCTACGAGCAGTACTTC
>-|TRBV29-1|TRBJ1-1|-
CSVGLPNTEAFF
TGCAGCGTTGGTCTTCCGAACACTGAAGCTTTCTTT
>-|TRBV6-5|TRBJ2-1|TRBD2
CASSSRGLEYNEQFF
TGTGCCAGCAGTAGCCGGGGACTAGAATACAATGAGCAGTTCTTC
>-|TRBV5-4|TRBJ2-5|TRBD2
CASSLIAGGYQETQYF
TGTGCCAGCAGCTTGATAGCGGGAGGTTACCAAGAGACCCAGTACTTC
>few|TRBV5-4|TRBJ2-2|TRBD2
CASRKGLGRSTGELFF
TGTGCCAGCAGAAAGGGACTAGGTCGTAGCACCGGGGAGCTGTTTTTT
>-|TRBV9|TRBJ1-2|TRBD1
CASSVHGTANYGYTF
TGTGCCAGCAGCGTCCACGGGACAGCAAACTATGGCTACACCTTC
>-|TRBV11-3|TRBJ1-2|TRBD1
CASSLDPETGRGYTF
TGTGCCAGCAGCTTAGATCCCGAGACAGGGAGGGGCTACACCTTC
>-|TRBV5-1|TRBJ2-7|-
CASSPMGGVTEQYF
TGCGCCAGCAGCCCAATGGGGGGAGTAACCGAGCAGTACTTC
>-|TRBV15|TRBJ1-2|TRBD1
CATSRAAGGSYGYTF
TGTGCCACCAGCAGAGCGGCAGGGGGCAGCTATGGCTACACCTTC
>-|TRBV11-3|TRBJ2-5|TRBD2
CASSGGGETQYF
TGTGCCAGCAGCGGGGGGGGAGAGACCCAGTACTTC
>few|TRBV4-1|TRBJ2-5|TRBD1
CASSQWAPGQGFQETQYF
TGCGCCAGCAGCCAATGGGCGCCGGGACAGGGGTTCCAAGAGACCCAGTACTTC
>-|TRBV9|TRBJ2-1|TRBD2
CASSVGVTSGSRDEQFF
TGTGCCAGCAGCGTAGGAGTGACTAGCGGGAGTAGGGATGAGCAGTTCTTC
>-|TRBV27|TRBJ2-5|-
CASREYAGGTQYF
TGTGCCAGCAGAGAATACGCCGGCGGGACCCAGTACTTC
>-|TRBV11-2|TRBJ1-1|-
CASRRNQDTNTEAFF
TGTGCCAGCAGACGAAACCAGGACACGAACACTGAAGCTTTCTTT
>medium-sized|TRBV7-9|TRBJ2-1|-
CASTKADEQFF
TGTGCCAGCACCAAAGCGGATGAGCAGTTCTTC
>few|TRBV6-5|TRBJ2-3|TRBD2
CASAERGDTDTQYF
TGTGCCAGCGCTGAGCGGGGGGACACAGATACGCAGTATTTT
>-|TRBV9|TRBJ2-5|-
CASSVATLAQETQYF
TGTGCCAGCAGCGTAGCTACTCTAGCTCAAGAGACCCAGTACTTC
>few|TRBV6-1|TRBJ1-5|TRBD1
CASSASRDRDQPQHF
TGTGCCAGCAGTGCGTCCCGGGACAGGGACCAGCCCCAGCATTTT
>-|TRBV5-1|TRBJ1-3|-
CASSDQGGTIYF
TGCGCCAGCAGCGATCAAGGAGGCACCATATATTTT